A single T cell receptor (beta chain) is shown here with its context. This sample is part of a study of cytomegalovirus exposure and HLA in healthy donors. The PCR was carried out with 60 Vbeta primers and 13 Jbeta primers. This table comes from immunoSEQ multiplex PCR, and its TCRdb copy is limited to in-frame clones, with some not included. The sample includes about 100,000 clones, 70% to 85% seen only once; the top ten take about 3%. The origin of this receptor is a woman in her thirties or forties in good health and CMV-seronegative. The sequencing sample was made of PBMCs.

The CDR3 sequence: CASRVAGSTDTQYF. The CDR3 DNA reads as TGTGCCAGCAGAGTCGCGGGAAGCACAGATACGCAGTATTTT. The genes are TRBV7-2 and TRBJ2-3; possible D gene TRBD2, 6 bases. Trimming pared 6 bases from V and 0 bases from J, leaving 10 bases between. Germline V gene lookup returns CDR1 SGHTA and CDR2 FQGNSA. The CDR3 covers 14 residues.